What follows are 18 T cell receptor beta chains derived from one specimen sequenced in a study of lymphopenia after photon versus proton radiotherapy. TCRdb's table, derived via immunoSEQ multiplex PCR, lists solely in-frame clones and lacks some. Of fewer than 25,000 clones in the sample, approximately 85% were seen once. The sequencing used peripheral blood, collected from a patient treated with photon-based radiotherapy. These TCRs come from a woman in her 50s with pancreatic cancer.

This chain connects TRBV5-1 to TRBJ2-7; D call uncertain. The V gene's germline CDR1 is SGHRS and CDR2 YFSETQ. The length of the CDR3 is 14 residues. Trimming took 3 bases from V and 4 from J, leaving 14 bases between them. The CDR3 is CASSSAVGVYEQYF. DNA for the CDR3: TGCGCCAGCAGCTCTGCAGTAGGAGTGTACGAGCAGTACTTC.

This rearrangement joins TRBV6-5 to TRBJ2-7; tentative D call: TRBD1 (6 bases). Germline CDR1 is MNHEY and CDR2 is SVGAGI. The CDR3 is 15 residues long. V shed 6 bases and J shed 0 bases, with 15 bases lying between them. CDR3 coding DNA: TGTGCCAGCAGCAATCGGGACAAGAGCTCCTACGAGCAGTACTTC. It translates to CASSNRDKSSYEQYF.

The rearrangement links TRBV6-1 to TRBJ2-7; a weak D match, TRBD1 (5 bases). The CDR3 spans 14 residues. Germline values: CDR1 MNHNS, CDR2 SASEGT. The V end lost 5 bases, the J end lost 0 bases, and 11 bases lay between the germline ends. The CDR3 coding sequence is TGTGCCAGCAGTCCCTGGACAAGCTCCTACGAGCAGTACTTC. As protein: CASSPWTSSYEQYF.

The gene calls are TRBV4-1 and TRBJ2-1; D may be TRBD2 (6 bases). V lost 1 base and J lost 0, with 13 bases in between. Germline CDR1 is MGHRA and CDR2 is YSYEKL. The CDR3 extends over 17 amino acids. The CDR3 nucleotides are TGCGCCAGCAGCCAAGTGGAGGGAGCCAACTCCTACAATGAGCAGTTCTTC. Its translation: CASSQVEGANSYNEQFF.

The V gene is TRBV7-9, the J gene TRBJ2-1; 10 bases align to TRBD2. V lost 4 bases, J lost 1 base, and 4 bases stayed unmatched. CDR1 SEHNR and CDR2 FQNEAQ come from the germline V gene (reference sequence). The CDR3 extends over 16 amino acids. This chain's CDR3 is CASSSSTSGSYNEQFF. In nucleotides, the CDR3 is TGTGCCAGCAGCTCGTCGACTAGCGGGTCCTACAATGAGCAGTTCTTC. Combining the CDR3 with reference TRBV7-9 and TRBJ2-1 gives the whole variable domain DTGVSQNPRHKITKRGQNVTFRCDPISEHNRLYWYRQTLGQGPEFLTYFQNEAQLEKSRLLSDRFSAERPKGSFSTLEIQRTEQGDSAMYLCASSSSTSGSYNEQFFGPGTRLTVL.

CDR3 nucleotide sequence: TGCAGCGTTGAGACCAGCGGGAGTGGTAGCACCGGGGAGCTGTTTTTT. Its protein product is CSVETSGSGSTGELFF. This chain uses TRBV29-1 with TRBJ2-2, with 8 bases fitting TRBD2. V lost 3 bases and J lost 4; bases outside the gene matches: 10. In germline, CDR1 is SQVTM, CDR2 ANQGSEA. This CDR3 spans 16 amino acids.

This clone was counted a single time. The genes are TRBV5-1 and TRBJ2-7, with 8 bases lining up with TRBD1. J gave up 4 bases and V 4 bases, and 13 bases lay outside the gene matches. The CDR3 extends over 16 amino acids. Looked up from germline, CDR1 is SGHRS and CDR2 is YFSETQ. The CDR3 DNA reads as TGCGCCAGCAGCGCCGTCGGGACAGGCTTGGGGTACGAGCAGTACTTC. It yields the protein CASSAVGTGLGYEQYF.

The chain is built from TRBV28 and TRBJ1-2, with D perhaps matching TRBD1 (6 bases). The CDR3 length is 14 residues. Germline V gives CDR1 MDHEN, CDR2 SYDVKM. V was clipped by 3 bases and J by 2 bases, with 10 bases between them. The CDR3 sequence is CASSLGGGNYGYTF. The CDR3 region has the DNA TGTGCCAGCAGTTTGGGGGGCGGGAACTATGGCTACACCTTC.

This clone is a singleton in its sample. CDR3 residues: CASSPGTSGSNEQFF. CDR3 bases: TGTGCCAGCAGCCCCGGGACTAGCGGGAGTAATGAGCAGTTCTTC. The V and J genes are TRBV4-2 and TRBJ2-1; TRBD2 matches at 14 bases. The CDR3 loop spans 15 amino acids. CDR1 and CDR2 from the germline V gene are LGHNA and YNFKEQ. J was trimmed by 7 bases and V by 4 bases; bases with no gene match: 3.

V is TRBV27 and J is TRBJ1-2; D ambiguous. Between the trimmed V and J ends, which lost 6 bases and 1 base, there was a span of 9 bases. This CDR3 has 13 amino acids. The V gene's germline CDR1 is MNHEY and CDR2 SMNVEV (reference sequence). The CDR3 DNA reads as TGTGCCAGCAGATCTCTTGATAACTATGGCTACACCTTC. Residues: CASRSLDNYGYTF.

This clone was seen only a few times. J is TRBJ1-5 and V is TRBV28; 7 positions agree with TRBD1. The CDR3 spans 14 residues. Germline CDR1 reads MDHEN; CDR2 reads SYDVKM. V gave up 5 bases and J gave up 3 bases; unmatched junction bases: 4. The CDR3 is CASSTGTVNQPQHF. The DNA of the CDR3 is TGTGCCAGCAGTACCGGGACAGTCAATCAGCCCCAGCATTTT.

The chain combines TRBV11-3 with TRBJ2-1; TRBD1 agrees at 7 bases. CDR1 and CDR2 from the germline V gene are SGHNT and YENEEA. Germline trimming cut 5 bases from V and 8 bases from J; bases unmatched to any gene: 15. CDR3 length: 16 residues. CDR3 sequence: CASSPGMRQGFHEQFF. CDR3 sequence (DNA): TGTGCCAGCAGCCCAGGTATGAGACAGGGATTTCATGAGCAGTTCTTC.

This chain connects TRBV5-5 to TRBJ2-7; 7 bases fit TRBD1. The CDR3 is made up of 13 amino acids. Germline values: CDR1 SGHKS, CDR2 YYEKEE (reference sequence). Trimming took 5 bases from V and 5 from J; bases not matched to a gene: 7. The CDR3 spells CASSRQGWNEQYF. The CDR3 DNA is TGTGCCAGCAGTCGACAGGGATGGAACGAGCAGTACTTC.

The rearrangement links TRBV7-8 to TRBJ1-1; TRBD1 matches 7 bases. Germline-derived CDR1 and CDR2 are SGHVS and FQNEAQ. This CDR3 is 15 amino acids long. V shed 4 bases, J shed 1 base, and the junction held 6 bases outside the gene matches. The CDR3 loop reads CASSSQGTANTEAFF. CDR3 sequence (DNA): TGTGCCAGCAGCTCACAAGGGACAGCGAACACTGAAGCTTTCTTT.

The genes are TRBV7-3 and TRBJ1-3, with TRBD1 as a possible D gene (6 bases). Germline V gives CDR1 SGHTA, CDR2 FQGTGA. The CDR3 length is 13 residues. Trimming shortened V by 5 bases and J by 8 bases, and 13 bases separated the two germline ends. CDR3 region: CASSQDRGDTIYF. The CDR3 nucleotides read TGTGCCAGCAGCCAGGACAGAGGAGACACCATATATTTT.

This clone occurred a few times. The J gene is TRBJ2-7, the V gene TRBV11-2, with D possibly being TRBD2 (5 bases). With 7 bases removed from V and 0 bases from J, the gap between germline ends came to 19 bases. Germline V gene sequence: CDR1 SGHAT, CDR2 FQNNGV. The CDR3 consists of 16 residues. The CDR3 bases are TGTGCCAGCAATACACTACGCGGGCGAAGCTCCTACGAGCAGTACTTC. It translates to CASNTLRGRSSYEQYF.

This clone was counted once. The rearrangement links TRBV7-9 to TRBJ1-4; no reliable D call. There are 15 residues in the CDR3. Germline-derived CDR1 and CDR2 are SEHNR and FQNEAQ (reference sequence). Trimming shortened V by 4 bases and J by 2 bases, and 11 bases separated the two germline ends. CDR3 protein: CASSYIAGTNEKLFF. The CDR3, as DNA: TGTGCCAGCAGCTATATAGCGGGTACTAATGAAAAACTGTTTTTT. Full variable domain (missing parts from reference TRBV7-9 and TRBJ1-4): DTGVSQNPRHKITKRGQNVTFRCDPISEHNRLYWYRQTLGQGPEFLTYFQNEAQLEKSRLLSDRFSAERPKGSFSTLEIQRTEQGDSAMYLCASSYIAGTNEKLFFGSGTQLSVL.

The chain employs TRBV6-5 and TRBJ2-1; 8 bases agree with TRBD2. J gave up 7 bases and V 0 bases, and 5 bases lay outside the gene matches. CDR1 is MNHEY, CDR2 SVGAGI, per germline. The CDR3 has 15 amino acids. This CDR3 is CASSYSVAGPNEQFF. The DNA for the CDR3 is TGTGCCAGCAGTTACTCGGTAGCGGGGCCAAATGAGCAGTTCTTC.